The 5 T cell receptor beta chains below come from one sample, sequenced in a study of low-dose radiotherapy and immunotherapy resistance in tumors. Specified time point: after trial treatment. Treatment meaning: LDRT plus nivolumab, ipilimumab, low-dose cyclophosphamide and aspirin (RACIN trial). cDNA synthesis used a TRAV/TRBV-specific primer set for both chains. Amplification, which lasted roughly 22 PCR cycles, used a constant-region primer and V-primer adapter to amplify TCRs. TCRdb reanalysed the reads using MiXCR and keeps one entry per CDR3 protein. This table has tens of thousands of distinct CDR3 sequences, less than 25% appearing once. The starting material was PBMCs, obtained after low-dose radiotherapy plus immunotherapy. All receptors derive from a female donor with ovarian cancer.

The rearrangement joins TRBV20-1 to TRBJ2-4; D call uncertain. CDR1 is DFQATT and CDR2 is SNEGSKA in the germline V gene (reference sequence). CDR3 size: 12 residues. Trimming took off 4 bases at V and 0 bases at J, with 4 bases between the two ends. This CDR3 reads CSAKLAKNIQYF. The CDR3 region has the DNA TGCAGTGCTAAGTTAGCCAAAAACATTCAGTACTTC.

This clonotype was seen more than once but under ten times. This chain links TRBV20-1 with TRBJ2-1; the match to TRBD2 covers 12 bases. The ends lost 4 bases at V and 8 bases at J; junction bases unmatched: 9. The germline gives CDR1 DFQATT, CDR2 SNEGSKA (reference sequence). CDR3 length: 15 residues. As DNA, the CDR3 is TGCAGTGCTACCCCCCCCGCTAGCGGGGGGGATGAGCAGTTCTTC. It codes for CSATPPASGGDEQFF.

CDR3 region: CASSTGTANEKLFF. The CDR3 region has the DNA TGTGCCAGCAGTACCGGGACAGCGAATGAAAAACTGTTTTTT. The chain employs TRBV12-3 or TRBV12-4 and TRBJ1-4; the match to TRBD1 covers 7 bases. There are 14 residues in the CDR3. The V and J ends lost 5 bases and 5 bases, in that order; junction bases with no gene match: 5.

This clonotype turned up a few times. This is likely an artifact of a read error, given a far larger clone one base away. This chain joins TRBV6-4 and TRBJ2-7; the match to TRBD2 covers 9 bases. The J segment lost 7 bases and the V segment lost 2 bases, leaving 9 bases of the junction unmatched. Germline V gene sequence: CDR1 MRHNA, CDR2 SNTAGT. The CDR3 loop spans 15 amino acids. This CDR3 is CASSDRVAGASEQYF. The CDR3 region has the DNA TGTGCCAGCAGTGACAGGGTAGCGGGAGCCAGTGAGCAGTACTTC.

In this sample, this clonotype turned up many times. The chain employs TRBV10-3 and TRBJ1-2, with D unclear. There are 13 residues in the CDR3. Between the trimmed V and J ends, which lost 4 bases and 8 bases, there was a span of 14 bases. CDR1 ENHRY and CDR2 SYGVKD come from the germline V gene. CDR3 amino acids: CAISVEGLHGYTF. DNA of the CDR3: TGTGCCATCAGTGTGGAGGGCCTCCACGGCTACACCTTC.